The present entry profiles one TCR beta chain with its context. The sample originates from a study of cytomegalovirus exposure and HLA in healthy donors. Both 60 Vbeta primers and 13 Jbeta primers went into the PCR. Assay used: immunoSEQ multiplex PCR; TCRdb lists only in-frame clones, some missing. The data contain approximately 190,000 clones, 80% to 85% of them singletons. The CDR3 extends over 15 amino acids. Germline V lookup: CDR1 MNHEY, CDR2 SVGAGI. The V end lost 2 bases, the J end lost 0 bases, and 11 bases lay between the germline ends. This chain uses TRBV6-5 with TRBJ2-7; possibly TRBD1 for D (6 bases). The sample was PBMCs. The receptor comes from a woman aged 18-35 years in good health and CMV-seronegative. This CDR3 reads CASSYGTSSSYEQYF. CDR3 in DNA: TGTGCCAGCAGTTACGGGACATCCAGCTCCTACGAGCAGTACTTC.